Following are 31 T cell receptor beta chains from one sample sequenced in a study of cytomegalovirus exposure and HLA in healthy donors. Assay: immunoSEQ multiplex PCR; the TCRdb copy retains only in-frame clones and omits some. This table has about 150,000 clones, 85% to 90% appearing once. Sequenced sample: PBMCs. The source of these receptors is a woman younger than 30 in good health and CMV-seropositive.

The V and J genes are TRBV5-4 and TRBJ2-7; a possible D gene is TRBD2 (6 bases). This CDR3 is 19 amino acids long. In germline, CDR1 is SGHNT, CDR2 YYREEE (reference sequence). Trimming removed 2 bases at V and 6 bases at J, with 30 bases between. The CDR3 here is CASSLRLGGERDGPLEQYF. The DNA of the CDR3 is TGTGCCAGCAGCTTAAGGTTGGGGGGAGAGCGCGACGGTCCCCTCGAGCAGTACTTC.

The CDR3 here is CASSLLTGGYGYTF. The CDR3 DNA is TGTGCCAGCAGCCTATTGACAGGTGGCTATGGCTACACCTTC. V and J are TRBV14 and TRBJ1-2; D possibly corresponds to TRBD1 (6 bases). Trimming stripped 4 bases from V and 4 bases from J, with 13 bases between. Germline lookup yields CDR1 SGHDN and CDR2 FVKESK. The CDR3 runs 14 residues.

This chain links TRBV11-2 with TRBJ2-5; 7 bases are shared with TRBD1. The CDR3 is 15 amino acids. Germline assignment: CDR1 SGHAT and CDR2 FQNNGV. V trimming: 5 bases; J trimming: 5 bases; junction bases outside the gene matches: 11. The CDR3 loop reads CASSPVRQGVETQYF. The CDR3 nucleotides read TGTGCCAGCAGCCCAGTACGGCAGGGGGTGGAGACCCAGTACTTC.

The J gene is TRBJ1-4, the V gene TRBV5-1; weak D call: TRBD1 (6 bases). This CDR3 has 15 amino acids. V lost 1 base, J lost 8 bases, and 15 bases lay in between. Germline CDR1 is SGHRS and CDR2 is YFSETQ. The CDR3 sequence is CASSLSQGSWEKLFF. The CDR3 DNA reads as TGCGCCAGCAGCTTGTCGCAGGGGAGTTGGGAAAAACTGTTTTTT. Full variable domain (outside the CDR3, taken from reference TRBV5-1 and TRBJ1-4): KAGVTQTPRYLIKTRGQQVTLSCSPISGHRSVSWYQQTPGQGLQFLFEYFSETQRNKGNFPGRFSGRQFSNSRSEMNVSTLELGDSALYLCASSLSQGSWEKLFFGSGTQLSVL.

The chain employs TRBV4-1 and TRBJ2-7; 8 bases map to TRBD1. Germline values: CDR1 MGHRA, CDR2 YSYEKL. The V and J ends lost 1 base and 5 bases, in that order; junction bases with no gene match: 7. CDR3 length equals 15 residues. The CDR3 DNA reads as TGCGCCAGCAGCCAAGCCCTCAGGGGGCACGACGAGCAGTACTTC. Translation: CASSQALRGHDEQYF.

The V and J genes are TRBV2 and TRBJ1-4; D unresolved. Trimming stripped 6 bases from V and 8 bases from J, with 13 bases between. This CDR3 is built from 13 residues. Germline CDR1 SNHLY, CDR2 FYNNEI. DNA of the CDR3: TGTGCCAGCAGCGCCTCGACTGTAGAAAAACTGTTTTTT. The encoded protein is CASSASTVEKLFF.

This chain links TRBV10-3 with TRBJ2-7, with D possibly being TRBD1 (6 bases). This CDR3 is built from 15 residues. V was pared by 10 bases and J by 1 base, with 20 bases between. The germline V gene encodes CDR1 ENHRY and CDR2 SYGVKD. The CDR3 DNA reads as TGTGCCACCATGGATGTCCGGGACACATCCTACGAGCAGTACTTC. Protein: CATMDVRDTSYEQYF.

This sequence joins TRBV7-6 and TRBJ1-4; D perhaps matches TRBD1 (6 bases). This CDR3 has 15 residues. CDR1 is SGHVS, CDR2 FNYEAQ, per germline. Trimming took off 0 bases at V and 5 bases at J, with 10 bases between the two ends. CDR3: CASSLADSLNEKLFF. The CDR3 DNA is TGTGCCAGCAGCTTAGCGGACAGCCTAAATGAAAAACTGTTTTTT.

This chain connects TRBV9 to TRBJ2-2; TRBD2 is a possible D gene (6 bases). Trimming cost V 1 base and J 5 bases, with 15 bases left between them. The CDR3 loop spans 16 amino acids. The germline V gene has CDR1 SGDLS and CDR2 YYNGEE. The chain's CDR3 is CASSVRREEGTGELFF. DNA for the CDR3: TGTGCCAGCAGCGTACGGCGGGAAGAGGGAACCGGGGAGCTGTTTTTT.

The chain joins TRBV28 to TRBJ2-1; 8 nucleotides match TRBD1. The CDR3 loop spans 15 amino acids. The germline V gene encodes CDR1 MDHEN and CDR2 SYDVKM. Trimming at V came to 6 bases and at J to 1 base, leaving 5 bases not matched to a gene. The CDR3 reads CASRRDRGSYNEQFF. For the CDR3, the DNA is TGTGCCAGCAGACGTGACAGGGGTTCCTACAATGAGCAGTTCTTC. Together with reference TRBV28 and TRBJ2-1, the CDR3 gives the full variable domain: DVKVTQSSRYLVKRTGEKVFLECVQDMDHENMFWYRQDPGLGLRLIYFSYDVKMKEKGDIPEGYSVSREKKERFSLILESASTNQTSMYLCASRRDRGSYNEQFFGPGTRLTVL.

This clone has just a few counts. CDR3 sequence: CASSAGQGGNIQYF. The CDR3 coding sequence is TGTGCCAGCAGCGCTGGACAGGGCGGAAACATTCAGTACTTC. The chain uses TRBV9 and TRBJ2-4; 8 nucleotides agree with TRBD1. Germline V lookup: CDR1 SGDLS, CDR2 YYNGEE. After removal of 3 bases from V and 6 bases from J, the junction contained 5 bases not matched to a gene. The CDR3 is 14 residues long.

This chain connects TRBV6-1 to TRBJ2-4; 7 bases are a match to TRBD1. Looked up from germline, CDR1 is MNHNS and CDR2 is SASEGT. The CDR3 is 16 amino acids. V gave up 4 bases and J gave up 0 bases; unmatched junction bases: 6. The CDR3 region has the DNA TGTGCCAGCAGTGCCAGGGACAGCTTAGCCAAAAACATTCAGTACTTC. Translation gives CASSARDSLAKNIQYF.

The chain recombines TRBV6-6 with TRBJ1-2; D unresolved. Trimming shortened V by 5 bases and J by 0 bases, and 7 bases separated the two germline ends. Germline-derived CDR1 and CDR2 are MNHNY and SVGAGI (reference sequence). This CDR3 comprises 13 residues. CDR3 protein: CASSTFANYGYTF. The CDR3 DNA sequence: TGTGCCAGCAGTACATTTGCTAACTATGGCTACACCTTC.

The chain carries TRBV6-5 and TRBJ2-5; 9 bases line up with TRBD1. The germline V gene has CDR1 MNHEY and CDR2 SVGAGI. The CDR3 consists of 15 residues. V trimming: 0 bases; J trimming: 5 bases; junction bases outside the gene matches: 4. DNA of the CDR3: TGTGCCAGCAGTTACTCGTGGACAGGGGTGGAGACCCAGTACTTC. Protein sequence: CASSYSWTGVETQYF.

This chain connects TRBV11-3 to TRBJ2-7; 7 bases are a match to TRBD1. CDR1 and CDR2 (germline): SGHNT, YENEEA. With 2 bases clipped from V and 5 bases from J, the junction kept 12 bases outside the gene matches. The length of the CDR3 is 16 residues. Here the CDR3 reads CASSLQGVLAIDEQYF. The CDR3 DNA reads as TGTGCCAGCAGCTTACAGGGGGTCCTGGCAATAGACGAGCAGTACTTC.

A remark on this clone: Compared with germline, one end of the junction differs, possibly owing to a read error. The V and J genes are TRBV5-8 and TRBJ2-5; the match to TRBD2 covers 7 bases. Germline CDR1 and CDR2: SGHTS and YDEGEE. This CDR3 is 14 amino acids long. CDR3 in amino acids: CASSFGGGKEAQYF. CDR3 coding DNA: TGTGCCAGCAGCTTTGGCGGGGGAAAAGAGGCCCAGTACTTC.

The chain uses TRBV19 and TRBJ1-1; 8 bases align to TRBD1. After removal of 8 bases from V and 7 bases from J, the junction contained 9 bases not matched to a gene. The germline V gene has CDR1 LNHDA and CDR2 SQIVND (reference sequence). This CDR3 has 13 amino acids. The CDR3 protein is CASSRTGYGEAFF. As DNA, the CDR3 is TGTGCCAGTTCCCGGACAGGGTATGGTGAAGCTTTCTTT.

The V gene is TRBV6-4, the J gene TRBJ2-7, with TRBD2 matching 8 bases. Trimming took 0 bases from V and 4 from J; bases not matched to a gene: 2. The germline gives CDR1 MRHNA, CDR2 SNTAGT. This CDR3 contains 14 residues. CDR3 nucleotides: TGTGCCAGCAGTGACTCAAAGCGGGAGTACGAGCAGTACTTC. It is translated as CASSDSKREYEQYF.

The table lists this clone with a count of one. This rearrangement joins TRBV27 to TRBJ2-5, with D perhaps TRBD2 (5 bases). Trimming took off 6 bases at V and 4 bases at J, with 15 bases between the two ends. This CDR3 contains 14 residues. Germline V lookup: CDR1 MNHEY, CDR2 SMNVEV (reference sequence). Written as DNA, the CDR3 is TGTGCCAGCAGCCCCGGCCTGGGGAGAGAGACCCAGTACTTC. It specifies CASSPGLGRETQYF.

The genes are TRBV15 and TRBJ2-7; D is unclear. Trimming cost V 0 bases and J 3 bases, with 9 bases left between them. Germline V gene data show CDR1 as LNHNV and CDR2 as YYDKDF (reference sequence). The CDR3 is 14 amino acids. Here the CDR3 DNA reads TGTGCCACCAGCAGAGATGGGCCGAACTACGAGCAGTACTTC. Protein product: CATSRDGPNYEQYF.

J is TRBJ1-2 and V is TRBV5-4; weak D call: TRBD1 (5 bases). This CDR3 has 15 residues. Germline values: CDR1 SGHNT, CDR2 YYREEE (reference sequence). V lost 7 bases and J lost 3, with 19 bases in between. This chain's CDR3 is CASGRPNGGDYGYTF. The CDR3 DNA reads as TGTGCCAGCGGCCGCCCTAACGGGGGAGACTATGGCTACACCTTC.

This clone was counted a single time. V usage is TRBV12-5 and J usage is TRBJ2-1; tentative D call: TRBD2 (6 bases). From germline, CDR1 is LGHNT and CDR2 FRNRAP. Trimming stripped 5 bases from V and 4 bases from J, with 18 bases between. The CDR3 has 16 amino acids. For the CDR3, the DNA is TGTGCTAGTGGTAGACGGTCCGGAGCGGGTTACAATGAGCAGTTCTTC. Its translation: CASGRRSGAGYNEQFF.

V and J are TRBV30 and TRBJ2-1; 16 bases agree with TRBD2. V shed 5 bases, J shed 10 bases, and the junction held 5 bases outside the gene matches. Per germline, CDR1 GTSNPN and CDR2 SVGIG (reference sequence). CDR3 length: 14 residues. CDR3 sequence reads: CAWAPGLAGGEQFF. Written as DNA, the CDR3 is TGTGCCTGGGCCCCGGGACTAGCGGGAGGGGAGCAGTTCTTC.

The chain uses TRBV6-4 and TRBJ2-6; D might be TRBD2 (7 bases). The CDR3 loop spans 16 amino acids. Germline values: CDR1 MRHNA, CDR2 SNTAGT. Trimming took off 2 bases at V and 0 bases at J, with 8 bases between the two ends. CDR3 protein: CASSDGGASGANVLTF. For the CDR3, the DNA is TGTGCCAGCAGTGACGGGGGGGCCTCTGGGGCCAACGTCCTGACTTTC.

The rearrangement joins TRBV30 to TRBJ2-7; TRBD1 might be the D (6 bases). Per the germline V gene, CDR1 is GTSNPN and CDR2 is SVGIG (reference sequence). The CDR3 has 12 residues. V lost 3 bases and J lost 5, with 11 bases in between. This CDR3 reads CAWRTGFDEQYF. The CDR3 coding sequence is TGTGCCTGGAGGACAGGATTTGACGAGCAGTACTTC.

The rearrangement uses TRBV7-9 and TRBJ1-3, with 7 positions matching TRBD1. The V segment lost 4 bases and the J segment 0 bases; nucleotides outside the gene matches: 6. This CDR3 has 16 residues. CDR1 and CDR2 from the germline V gene are SEHNR and FQNEAQ (reference sequence). The CDR3 DNA sequence: TGTGCCAGCAGCTATGTCCCAGGGGGCTCTGGAAACACCATATATTTT. This encodes CASSYVPGGSGNTIYF.

The V and J genes are TRBV6-1 and TRBJ1-2, with D unclear. V gave up 4 bases and J gave up 8 bases, with 17 bases separating them. This CDR3 spans 14 amino acids. Germline V gene lookup returns CDR1 MNHNS and CDR2 SASEGT. CDR3: CASSAKQRAGGYTF. CDR3 coding DNA: TGTGCCAGCAGTGCGAAACAGCGGGCTGGGGGCTACACCTTC.

A single count supports this clone. V is TRBV18 and J is TRBJ1-1, with 8 bases identical to TRBD1. J lost 4 bases, V lost 6 bases, and 7 bases had no gene match. The CDR3 runs 14 residues. From germline, CDR1 is KGHSH and CDR2 LQKENI. The CDR3 nucleotides are TGTGCCAGCTCCAGGACAGGGAGGATCACTGAAGCTTTCTTT. It codes for CASSRTGRITEAFF.

The rearrangement joins TRBV19 to TRBJ1-2; D perhaps matches TRBD1 (6 bases). Germline-derived CDR1 and CDR2 are LNHDA and SQIVND (reference sequence). The CDR3 extends over 14 amino acids. Deletions cut 3 bases from V and 2 bases from J, with 10 bases between. CDR3 nucleotides: TGTGCCAGTAGTATGAATGGACAGAACTATGGCTACACCTTC. This gives the protein CASSMNGQNYGYTF. Filled out from reference TRBV19 and TRBJ1-2, the complete variable domain reads DGGITQSPKYLFRKEGQNVTLSCEQNLNHDAMYWYRQDPGQGLRLIYYSQIVNDFQKGDIAEGYSVSREKKESFPLTVTSAQKNPTAFYLCASSMNGQNYGYTFGSGTRLTVV.

This clone was recorded only once. This chain uses TRBV7-2 with TRBJ2-3; 13 nucleotides agree with TRBD2. Per germline, CDR1 SGHTA and CDR2 FQGNSA. Trimming took 2 bases from V and 9 from J; bases not matched to a gene: 11. CDR3 size: 17 residues. CDR3 loop: CASSLNALAGGPETQYF. The CDR3 DNA is TGTGCCAGCAGCTTAAATGCACTAGCGGGAGGGCCCGAGACGCAGTATTTT.

V is TRBV20-1 and J is TRBJ1-2, with no clear D. From germline, CDR1 is DFQATT and CDR2 SNEGSKA (reference sequence). The CDR3 has 11 residues. The V and J ends lost 3 bases and 2 bases respectively, with 4 bases between them. The CDR3 DNA reads TGCAGTGCTAGCGTCAACTATGGCTACACCTTC. Its protein is CSASVNYGYTF.